These T cell receptor beta chains were read from a single sample in a study of PD-1 blockade in mismatch repair-deficient tumors. TCRdb keeps only in-frame clones here, not all; method: immunoSEQ multiplex PCR. This sample has under 150,000 clones, with about 88% found just once. Here the sequenced sample was peripheral blood, taken 44 weeks after starting pembrolizumab. The receptor set was obtained from an adult with mismatch repair-deficient cancer. CDR3s include the opening cysteine and the closing phenylalanine or tryptophan. D genes are given only for firm matches. Where a row states a size, it is once, few, many or the class of an expanded clone; other rows omit it.

D,size,J,V,DNA,CDR3
TRBD1,once,TRBJ2-1,TRBV2,TGTGCCAGCAGTTCCGGGACAGGAAAATCTCGGGAGCAGTTCTTC,CASSSGTGKSREQFF
.,once,TRBJ2-7,TRBV2,TGTGCCAGCACCGAGAGAAAATATCCGAGGAGGGACGAGCAGTACTTC,CASTERKYPRRDEQYF
.,.,TRBJ1-5,TRBV27,TGTGCCAGCAGTTTTGGTGGGAATCAGCCCCAGCATTTT,CASSFGGNQPQHF
.,.,TRBJ2-5,TRBV27,TGTGCCAGCAGTTTATCGGGGGGTGTCCCTCGTAAAGAGACCCAGTACTTC,CASSLSGGVPRKETQYF
TRBD2,.,TRBJ2-7,TRBV19,TGTGCCAGTACCGCTCATTTATGGGGAGGGGACCCCTACGAGCAGTACTTC,CASTAHLWGGDPYEQYF
TRBD1,.,TRBJ2-7,TRBV28,TGTGCCAGCAGCCTCGGACAGGACTACGAGCAGTACTTC,CASSLGQDYEQYF
.,.,TRBJ2-1,TRBV28,TGTGCCAGCAGCTCCCCTTTAAACGGGCGGACCTACAATGAGCAGTTCTTC,CASSSPLNGRTYNEQFF
.,once,TRBJ2-7,TRBV6-5,TGTGCCAGCAGTCCCACGAGGTTGAAGCAGTACTTC,CASSPTRLKQYF
.,.,TRBJ2-1,TRBV9,TGTGCCAGCAGCGTATATCAGGGGACCTACAATGAGCAGTTCTTC,CASSVYQGTYNEQFF
TRBD2,.,TRBJ2-7,TRBV18,TGTGCCAGCTCACGGGAGGGACCTCCCTACGAGCAGTACTTC,CASSREGPPYEQYF
.,.,TRBJ2-5,TRBV2,TGTGCCAGCAGTGAACGGGTGTACCAAGAGACCCAGTACTTC,CASSERVYQETQYF
.,.,TRBJ2-7,TRBV5-1,TGCGCCAGCAGCTTTATGACCCCCCGGGACGAGCAGTACTTC,CASSFMTPRDEQYF
TRBD2,.,TRBJ2-3,TRBV5-1,TGCGCCAGCAGCCGGCCGGGACTAGGTAGCACAGATACGCAGTATTTT,CASSRPGLGSTDTQYF
TRBD2,once,TRBJ2-7,TRBV4-3,TGCGCCAGCAGCCGGGCTAGCGGGACGTACGAGCAGTACTTC,CASSRASGTYEQYF
TRBD2,.,TRBJ2-7,TRBV14,TGTGCCAGCAGCCATCGTCCCGGGGAGGTGGGGACTAGCTACCACGAGCAGTACTTC,CASSHRPGEVGTSYHEQYF
.,.,TRBJ2-7,TRBV11-2,TGTGCCAGCAGCTTAGGGGGGCGCACCTACGAGCAGTACTTC,CASSLGGRTYEQYF
.,.,TRBJ2-7,TRBV30,TGTGCCTGGAGTCCCTACTCGGGGATGGGGTACGAGCAGTACTTC,CAWSPYSGMGYEQYF
TRBD2,.,TRBJ2-1,TRBV11-3,TGTGCCAGCAGCCCCGGGACTAGCTCCTACAATGAGCAGTTCTTC,CASSPGTSSYNEQFF
TRBD2,.,TRBJ2-1,TRBV16,TGTGCCAGCAGCTCCGCTAGCGGGAGGGCCGAAGGGTTCTTC,CASSSASGRAEGFF
TRBD2,.,TRBJ2-3,TRBV6-5,TGTGCCAGCAGCCCATTACTAGCGGGAGATACGCAGTATTTT,CASSPLLAGDTQYF
TRBD2,once,TRBJ2-3,TRBV4-3,TGCGCCAGCAGCCCCGGGACTAGCGACTCGACGCAGTATTTT,CASSPGTSDSTQYF
TRBD2,once,TRBJ2-1,TRBV4-3,TGCGCCAGCAGCCGAAGCGGGAGCTCCTACAATGAGCAGTTCTTC,CASSRSGSSYNEQFF
.,.,TRBJ1-2,TRBV5-1,TGCGCCAGCAGCTTGACCCCCGCAGCGAAAGCTAACTATGGCTACACCTTC,CASSLTPAAKANYGYTF
TRBD1,.,TRBJ1-2,TRBV27,TGTGCCAGCAGTTTAGCAGGGGGCGTCGGGTATGGCTACACCTTC,CASSLAGGVGYGYTF
.,.,TRBJ2-7,TRBV2,TGTGCCAGCAGTGAACGTGAGGGGGGGTCCTACGAGCAGTACTTC,CASSEREGGSYEQYF
TRBD2,.,TRBJ2-7,TRBV27,TGTGCCAGCAGTTTCGGACTAGCGGGAGGTTACGAGCAGTACTTC,CASSFGLAGGYEQYF
TRBD1,.,TRBJ1-1,TRBV2,TGTGCCAGCAGCCTCAGGACAGGGGGGGACACTGAAGCTTTCTTT,CASSLRTGGDTEAFF
TRBD1,.,TRBJ2-1,TRBV28,TGTGCCAACTCAAAGGACAGGGTGGGCAATGAGCAGTTCTTC,CANSKDRVGNEQFF
.,.,TRBJ2-3,TRBV7-8,TGTGCCAGCAGCTTAATGAGCACAGATACGCAGTATTTT,CASSLMSTDTQYF
.,.,TRBJ1-4,TRBV19,TGTGCCAGTAGTAACCCACCGGGACGAGTGCCAACTAATGAAAAACTGTTTTTT,CASSNPPGRVPTNEKLFF
.,.,TRBJ2-5,TRBV7-6,TGTGCCAGCAGCCGGACCCAAGAGACCCAGTACTTC,CASSRTQETQYF
.,.,TRBJ1-4,TRBV7-9,TGTGCCAGCAGCTTCCAGGGTGAAAAACTGTTTTTT,CASSFQGEKLFF
.,.,TRBJ2-7,TRBV10-3,TGTGCCATCAGTGAGATGATTGGGCGCGGCCCCTACGAGCAGTACTTC,CAISEMIGRGPYEQYF
.,.,TRBJ2-5,TRBV25-1,TGTGCCAGCAGTCCGTCACAGGGGGGGAGGGAGACCCAGTACTTC,CASSPSQGGRETQYF
TRBD2,.,TRBJ2-1,TRBV7-3,TGTGCCAGCAGCCCGGGACTAGCGGGAGCCGATGAGCAGTTCTTC,CASSPGLAGADEQFF
.,.,TRBJ2-4,TRBV6-1,TGTGCCAGCAGTGAAGATCCCCGAGGGCTAGGGGGTGGTTTGGCCAAAAACATTCAGTACTTC,CASSEDPRGLGGGLAKNIQYF
TRBD2,.,TRBJ2-1,TRBV6-1,TGTGCCAGCAGTGAACTCGTCGGGACTAGCCTAAATGAGCAGTTCTTC,CASSELVGTSLNEQFF
.,.,TRBJ2-2,TRBV5-1,TGCGCCAGCAGCTTGACGCAGGACACCGGGGAGCTGTTTTTT,CASSLTQDTGELFF